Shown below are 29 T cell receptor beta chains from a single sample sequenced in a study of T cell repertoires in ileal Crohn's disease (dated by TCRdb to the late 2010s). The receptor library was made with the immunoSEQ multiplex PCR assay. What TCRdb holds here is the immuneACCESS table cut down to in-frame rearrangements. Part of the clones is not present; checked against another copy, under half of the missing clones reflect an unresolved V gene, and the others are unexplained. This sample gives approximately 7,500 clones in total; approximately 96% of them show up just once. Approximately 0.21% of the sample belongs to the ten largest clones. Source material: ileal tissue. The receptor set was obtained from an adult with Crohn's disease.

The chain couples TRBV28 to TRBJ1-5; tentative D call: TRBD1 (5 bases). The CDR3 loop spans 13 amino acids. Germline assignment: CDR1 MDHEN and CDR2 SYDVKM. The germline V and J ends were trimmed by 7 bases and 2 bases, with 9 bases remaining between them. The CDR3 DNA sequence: TGTGCCAGCACGGGGGGGGGCAATCAGCCCCAGCATTTT. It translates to CASTGGGNQPQHF.

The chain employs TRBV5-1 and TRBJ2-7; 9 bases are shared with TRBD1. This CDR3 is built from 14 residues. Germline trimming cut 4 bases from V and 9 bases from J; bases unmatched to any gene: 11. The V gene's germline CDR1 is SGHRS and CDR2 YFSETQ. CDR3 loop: CASSGGRQGEVQYV. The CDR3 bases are TGCGCCAGCAGCGGGGGACGACAGGGGGAAGTGCAGTACGTC.

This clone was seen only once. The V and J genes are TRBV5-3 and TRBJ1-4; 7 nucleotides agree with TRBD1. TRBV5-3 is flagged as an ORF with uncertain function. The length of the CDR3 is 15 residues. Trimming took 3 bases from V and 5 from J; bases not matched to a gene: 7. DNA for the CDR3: TGTGCCAGAAGCTGGTCCAGGGGGATGAATGAAAAACTGTTTTTT. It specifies CARSWSRGMNEKLFF.

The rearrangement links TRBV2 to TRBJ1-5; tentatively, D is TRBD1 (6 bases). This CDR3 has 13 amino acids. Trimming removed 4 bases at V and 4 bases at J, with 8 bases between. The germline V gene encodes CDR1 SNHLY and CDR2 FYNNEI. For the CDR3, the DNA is TGTGCCAGCAGTGCGGACAGAAATCAGCCCCAGCATTTT. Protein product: CASSADRNQPQHF.

The CDR3, as DNA: TGCAGCCTGTCAACCATCCGGGGATCCGGGACAGGGTCCAATGAGCAGTTCTTC. It encodes CSLSTIRGSGTGSNEQFF. This sequence joins TRBV29-1 and TRBJ2-1; 9 bases are a match to TRBD1. Germline V CDR1 and CDR2: SQVTM, ANQGSEA. Unmatched junction bases numbered 23, after V lost 8 bases and J lost 6 bases. This CDR3 region has 18 residues.

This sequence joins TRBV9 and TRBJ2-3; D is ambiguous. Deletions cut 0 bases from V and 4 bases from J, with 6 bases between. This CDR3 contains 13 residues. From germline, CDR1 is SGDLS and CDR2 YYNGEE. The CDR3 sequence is CASSVAPADTQYF. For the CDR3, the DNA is TGTGCCAGCAGCGTAGCCCCAGCAGATACGCAGTATTTT.

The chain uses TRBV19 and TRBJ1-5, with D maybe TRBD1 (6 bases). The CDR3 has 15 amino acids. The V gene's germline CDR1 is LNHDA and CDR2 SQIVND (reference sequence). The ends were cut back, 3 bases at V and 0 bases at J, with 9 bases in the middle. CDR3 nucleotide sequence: TGTGCCAGTAGTATGGGACAAAGTAGCAATCAGCCCCAGCATTTT. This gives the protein CASSMGQSSNQPQHF. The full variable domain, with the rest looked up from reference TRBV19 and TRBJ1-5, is DGGITQSPKYLFRKEGQNVTLSCEQNLNHDAMYWYRQDPGQGLRLIYYSQIVNDFQKGDIAEGYSVSREKKESFPLTVTSAQKNPTAFYLCASSMGQSSNQPQHFGDGTRLSIL.

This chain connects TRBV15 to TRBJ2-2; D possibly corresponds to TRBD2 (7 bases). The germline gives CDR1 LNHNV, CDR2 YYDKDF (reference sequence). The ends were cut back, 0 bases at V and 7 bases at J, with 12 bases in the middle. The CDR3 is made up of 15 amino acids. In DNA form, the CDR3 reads TGTGCCACCAGCAGAGACGGGGGGCCAGGCGGGGAGCTGTTTTTT. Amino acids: CATSRDGGPGGELFF.

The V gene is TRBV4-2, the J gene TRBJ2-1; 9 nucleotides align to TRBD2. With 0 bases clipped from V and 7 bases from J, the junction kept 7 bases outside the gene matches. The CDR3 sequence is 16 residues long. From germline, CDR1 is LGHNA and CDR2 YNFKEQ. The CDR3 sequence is CASSQDPSGGWNEQFF. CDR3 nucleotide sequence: TGTGCCAGCAGCCAAGATCCCAGCGGGGGGTGGAATGAGCAGTTCTTC.

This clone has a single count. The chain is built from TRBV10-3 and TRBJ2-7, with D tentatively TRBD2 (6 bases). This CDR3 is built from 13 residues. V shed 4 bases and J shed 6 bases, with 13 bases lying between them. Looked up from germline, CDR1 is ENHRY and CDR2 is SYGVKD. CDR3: CAISAPMGGEQYF. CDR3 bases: TGTGCCATCAGTGCTCCGATGGGGGGCGAGCAGTACTTC.

The CDR3 region has the DNA TGCGCCAGCAGCTTGGGAAGCCAGGGTTTCCGGGGCTACACCTTC. Translated, it gives CASSLGSQGFRGYTF. The J gene is TRBJ1-2, the V gene TRBV5-1; D is perhaps TRBD1 (5 bases). Trimming cost V 0 bases and J 8 bases, with 17 bases left between them. CDR3 length: 15 residues. CDR1 and CDR2 from the germline V gene are SGHRS and YFSETQ.

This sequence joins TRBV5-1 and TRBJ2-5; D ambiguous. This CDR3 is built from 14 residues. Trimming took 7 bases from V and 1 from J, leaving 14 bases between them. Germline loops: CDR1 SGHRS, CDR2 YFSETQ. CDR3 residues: CASRGQQIQETQYF. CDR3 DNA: TGCGCCAGCCGCGGTCAGCAAATCCAAGAGACCCAGTACTTC.

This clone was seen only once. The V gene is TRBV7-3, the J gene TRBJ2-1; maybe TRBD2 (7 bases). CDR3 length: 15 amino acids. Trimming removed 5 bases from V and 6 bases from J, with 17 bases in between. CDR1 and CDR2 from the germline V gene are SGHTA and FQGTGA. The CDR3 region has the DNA TGTGCCAGCAGCCAAGTGGGGGGGGCCCTCAATGAGCAGTTCTTC. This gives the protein CASSQVGGALNEQFF.

CDR3 in DNA: TGTGCCAGCGGCTCGGGGGCCAACGTCCTGACTTTC. This sequence encodes CASGSGANVLTF. The chain is built from TRBV6-6 and TRBJ2-6; D is unclear. The germline V gene has CDR1 MNHNY and CDR2 SVGAGI (reference sequence). V dropped 8 bases and J dropped 4 bases, with 6 bases sitting between them. CDR3 length: 12 amino acids.

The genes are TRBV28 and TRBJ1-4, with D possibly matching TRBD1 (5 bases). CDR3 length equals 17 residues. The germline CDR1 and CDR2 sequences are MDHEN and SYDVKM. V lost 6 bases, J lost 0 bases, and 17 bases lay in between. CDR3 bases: TGTGCCAGCAGGGGTTCAGGGTTGGGCTCAACTAATGAAAAACTGTTTTTT. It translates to CASRGSGLGSTNEKLFF. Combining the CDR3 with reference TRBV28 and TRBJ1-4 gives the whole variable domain DVKVTQSSRYLVKRTGEKVFLECVQDMDHENMFWYRQDPGLGLRLIYFSYDVKMKEKGDIPEGYSVSREKKERFSLILESASTNQTSMYLCASRGSGLGSTNEKLFFGSGTQLSVL.

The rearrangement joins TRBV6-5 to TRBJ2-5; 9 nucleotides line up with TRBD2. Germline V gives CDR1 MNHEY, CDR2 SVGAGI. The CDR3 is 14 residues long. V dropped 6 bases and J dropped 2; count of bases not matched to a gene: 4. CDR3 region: CASSRLAGQETQYF. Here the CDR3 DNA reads TGTGCCAGCAGCCGCCTAGCGGGGCAAGAGACCCAGTACTTC.

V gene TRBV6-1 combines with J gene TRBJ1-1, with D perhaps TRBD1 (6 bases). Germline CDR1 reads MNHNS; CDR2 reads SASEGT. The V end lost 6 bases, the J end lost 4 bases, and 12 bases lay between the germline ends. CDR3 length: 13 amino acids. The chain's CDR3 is CASRMDSVTEAFF. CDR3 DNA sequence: TGTGCCAGCAGGATGGACAGTGTCACTGAAGCTTTCTTT.

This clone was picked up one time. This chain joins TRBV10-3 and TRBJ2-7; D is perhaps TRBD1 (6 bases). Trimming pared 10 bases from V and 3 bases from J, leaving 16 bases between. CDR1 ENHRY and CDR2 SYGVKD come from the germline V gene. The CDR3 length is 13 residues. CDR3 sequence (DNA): TGTGCCAATCAGGCTGGGGACAACTACGAGCAGTACTTC. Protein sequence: CANQAGDNYEQYF.

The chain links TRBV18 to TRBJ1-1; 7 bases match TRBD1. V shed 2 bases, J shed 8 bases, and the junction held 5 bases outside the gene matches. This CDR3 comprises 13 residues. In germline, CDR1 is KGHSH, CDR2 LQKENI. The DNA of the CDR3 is TGTGCCAGCTCACCAGATCGGGACAGCGAAGCTTTCTTT. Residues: CASSPDRDSEAFF.

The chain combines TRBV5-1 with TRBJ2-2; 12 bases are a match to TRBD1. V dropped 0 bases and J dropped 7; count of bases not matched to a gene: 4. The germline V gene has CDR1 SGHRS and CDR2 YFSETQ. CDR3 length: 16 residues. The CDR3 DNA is TGCGCCAGCAGCTTGGTGGGACAGGGGGCCTACGGGGAGCTGTTTTTT. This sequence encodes CASSLVGQGAYGELFF. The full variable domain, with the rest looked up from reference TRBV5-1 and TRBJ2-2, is KAGVTQTPRYLIKTRGQQVTLSCSPISGHRSVSWYQQTPGQGLQFLFEYFSETQRNKGNFPGRFSGRQFSNSRSEMNVSTLELGDSALYLCASSLVGQGAYGELFFGEGSRLTVL.

The CDR3 sequence is CASTSPRQRSGANVLTF. The CDR3 DNA sequence: TGTGCCAGCACCAGTCCGAGACAGAGATCTGGGGCCAACGTCCTGACTTTC. V gene TRBV5-6 combines with J gene TRBJ2-6; D perhaps matches TRBD1 (5 bases). Germline values: CDR1 SGHDT, CDR2 YYEEEE. The V and J ends lost 6 bases and 1 base respectively, with 17 bases between them. CDR3 length equals 17 residues.

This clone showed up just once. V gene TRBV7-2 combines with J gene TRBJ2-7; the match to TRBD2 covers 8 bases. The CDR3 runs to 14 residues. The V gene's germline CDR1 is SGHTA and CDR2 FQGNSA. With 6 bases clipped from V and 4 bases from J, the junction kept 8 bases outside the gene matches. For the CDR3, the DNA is TGTGCCAGCAGTGAAGCGGGGGCCCTTTACGAGCAGTACTTC. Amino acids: CASSEAGALYEQYF.

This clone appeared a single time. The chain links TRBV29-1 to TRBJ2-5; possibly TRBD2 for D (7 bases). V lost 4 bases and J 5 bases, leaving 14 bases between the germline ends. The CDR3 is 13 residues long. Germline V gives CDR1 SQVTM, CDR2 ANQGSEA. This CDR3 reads CSVAGGRGETQYF. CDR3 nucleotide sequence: TGCAGCGTTGCGGGGGGCCGGGGTGAGACCCAGTACTTC.

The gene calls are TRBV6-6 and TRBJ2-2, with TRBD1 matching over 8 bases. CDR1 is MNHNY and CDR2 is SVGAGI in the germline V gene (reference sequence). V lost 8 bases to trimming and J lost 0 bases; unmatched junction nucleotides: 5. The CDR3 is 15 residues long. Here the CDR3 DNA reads TGTGCCAGCGGTAGGACAGGGTCGAACACCGGGGAGCTGTTTTTT. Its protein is CASGRTGSNTGELFF.

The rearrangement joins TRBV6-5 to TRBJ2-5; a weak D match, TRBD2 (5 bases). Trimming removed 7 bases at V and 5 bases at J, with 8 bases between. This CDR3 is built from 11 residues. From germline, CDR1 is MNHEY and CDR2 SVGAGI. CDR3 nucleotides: TGTGCCAGCACTAGCTTGGAGACCCAGTACTTC. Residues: CASTSLETQYF.

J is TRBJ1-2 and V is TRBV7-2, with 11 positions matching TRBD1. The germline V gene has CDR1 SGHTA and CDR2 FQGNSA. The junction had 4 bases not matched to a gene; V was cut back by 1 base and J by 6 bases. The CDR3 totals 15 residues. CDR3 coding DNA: TGTGCCAGCAGCTTAGTAGGACAGGGGGCGGATGGCTACACCTTC. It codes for CASSLVGQGADGYTF. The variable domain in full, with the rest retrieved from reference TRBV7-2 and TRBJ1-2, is GAGVSQSPSNKVTEKGKDVELRCDPISGHTALYWYRQSLGQGLEFLIYFQGNSAPDKSGLPSDRFSAERTGGSVSTLTIQRTQQEDSAVYLCASSLVGQGADGYTFGSGTRLTVV.

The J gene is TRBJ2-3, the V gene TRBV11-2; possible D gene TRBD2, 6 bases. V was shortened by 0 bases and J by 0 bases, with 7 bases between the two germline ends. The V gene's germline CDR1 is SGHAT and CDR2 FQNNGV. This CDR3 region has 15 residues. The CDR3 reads CASSLEGTSTDTQYF. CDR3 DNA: TGTGCCAGCAGCTTAGAAGGGACTAGCACAGATACGCAGTATTTT.

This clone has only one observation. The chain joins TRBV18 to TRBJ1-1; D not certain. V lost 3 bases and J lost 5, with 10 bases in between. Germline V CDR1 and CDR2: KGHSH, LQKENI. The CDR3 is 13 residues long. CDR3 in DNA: TGTGCCAGCTCACCCGACTTGATTACTGAAGCTTTCTTT. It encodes CASSPDLITEAFF.

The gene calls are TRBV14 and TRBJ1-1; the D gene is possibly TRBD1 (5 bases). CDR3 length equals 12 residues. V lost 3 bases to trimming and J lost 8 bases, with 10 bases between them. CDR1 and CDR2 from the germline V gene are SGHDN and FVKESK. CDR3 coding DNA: TGTGCCAGCAGCCAGCTCGACAGAGAAGCTTTCTTT. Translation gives CASSQLDREAFF. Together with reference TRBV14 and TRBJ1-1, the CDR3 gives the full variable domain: EAGVTQFPSHSVIEKGQTVTLRCDPISGHDNLYWYRRVMGKEIKFLLHFVKESKQDESGMPNNRFLAERTGGTYSTLKVQPAELEDSGVYFCASSQLDREAFFGQGTRLTVV.